This T cell receptor (beta chain) was sequenced in a study of CD8+ T cells in alopecia areata. Overall study results and limits: Scalp repertoires also include resident alphabeta T cells from normal skin. The study found higher clonality in lesional than normal scalp, especially in alopecia totalis/universalis.

Turning to this clone: Its antigen is unknown.

Once sorted, CD4+ cells from four or five patients yielded CD25+CD127- cells. Collection of lesional scalp punch biopsies and peripheral blood was performed in alopecia areata patients. The authors extracted RNA and reverse transcribed it into cDNA as the sequencing template. Sequencing used immunoSEQ multiplex PCR; TCRdb keeps in-frame clones, though not all of them. There are around 36,000 clones in the sample; less than 55% occur only once, and under 2% lies in the top ten. J gave up 3 bases and V 5 bases, and 12 bases lay outside the gene matches. Germline V gene lookup returns CDR1 SGHTA and CDR2 FQGTGA. The CDR3 contains 17 residues.

The chain combines TRBV7-3 with TRBJ2-7; 11 bases are a match to TRBD2. Sequencing used CD4+ Tregs sorted from blood. This receptor was obtained from a human donor with alopecia areata. The CDR3 is CASSPGKLAGALYEQYF. The CDR3 DNA follows: TGTGCCAGCAGCCCAGGCAAACTAGCGGGGGCCCTCTACGAGCAGTACTTC.